The rows below give T cell receptor beta chains drawn from one sample of a study of CD8 T cells in Susac syndrome. TCRdb passed the immunoSEQ multiplex PCR reads through MiXCR, listing each CDR3 protein once. This table holds fewer than 85,000 distinct CDR3 sequences, roughly 95% found once. The specimen sequenced was CD8+ T cells from PBMCs. These receptors originate from a human donor with Susac syndrome. The CDR3 runs from the conserved cysteine through the conserved F or W. The order of the fields is V gene, J gene, clone size, D gene, CDR3 protein, CDR3 DNA. A D gene is named only where the DNA matches it firmly. Part of the rows lack a size; the others show once, few, many or a class for expanded clones.

V gene: TRBV29-1
J gene: TRBJ2-3
clone size: once
D gene: .
CDR3 protein: CSVGEGRTDTQYF
CDR3 DNA: TGCAGCGTTGGCGAGGGGCGTACAGATACGCAGTATTTT

V gene: TRBV5-6
J gene: TRBJ2-7
clone size: .
D gene: TRBD1
CDR3 protein: CASSFGTGVEQYF
CDR3 DNA: TGTGCCAGCAGCTTTGGGACAGGGGTCGAGCAGTACTTC

V gene: TRBV12-3/TRBV12-4
J gene: TRBJ2-1
clone size: .
D gene: .
CDR3 protein: CASSLRAGDHEQFF
CDR3 DNA: TGTGCCAGCAGTTTACGGGCAGGGGACCATGAGCAGTTCTTC

V gene: TRBV14
J gene: TRBJ1-2
clone size: .
D gene: TRBD1
CDR3 protein: CASSQGQGGVYGYTF
CDR3 DNA: TGTGCCAGCAGCCAGGGACAGGGAGGTGTCTATGGCTACACCTTC

V gene: TRBV20-1
J gene: TRBJ1-5
clone size: .
D gene: .
CDR3 protein: CSARRGFGNQPQHF
CDR3 DNA: TGCAGTGCTAGGAGGGGATTCGGCAATCAGCCCCAGCATTTT

V gene: TRBV28
J gene: TRBJ2-7
clone size: .
D gene: .
CDR3 protein: CASSLGQRQYF
CDR3 DNA: TGTGCCAGCAGTTTAGGACAGAGACAGTACTTC

V gene: TRBV12-3/TRBV12-4
J gene: TRBJ1-2
clone size: few
D gene: .
CDR3 protein: CASSEGGNYGYTF
CDR3 DNA: TGTGCCAGCAGTGAGGGAGGAAACTATGGCTACACCTTC

V gene: TRBV5-1
J gene: TRBJ2-1
clone size: .
D gene: .
CDR3 protein: CASDLNNEQFF
CDR3 DNA: TGCGCCAGCGACTTAAACAATGAGCAGTTCTTC

V gene: TRBV7-2
J gene: TRBJ2-3
clone size: few
D gene: TRBD1
CDR3 protein: CASSPGQGPDTQYF
CDR3 DNA: TGTGCCAGCAGCCCAGGACAGGGTCCAGATACGCAGTATTTT

V gene: TRBV9
J gene: TRBJ2-2
clone size: .
D gene: .
CDR3 protein: CASSVGGFGELFF
CDR3 DNA: TGTGCCAGCAGCGTAGGGGGGTTCGGGGAGCTGTTTTTT

V gene: TRBV7-2
J gene: TRBJ1-2
clone size: .
D gene: .
CDR3 protein: CASSWDINYGYTF
CDR3 DNA: TGTGCCAGCAGCTGGGACATTAACTATGGCTACACCTTC

V gene: TRBV7-2
J gene: TRBJ2-1
clone size: .
D gene: .
CDR3 protein: CASSTNGNEQFF
CDR3 DNA: TGTGCCAGCAGCACCAATGGGAATGAGCAGTTCTTC

V gene: TRBV29-1
J gene: TRBJ1-1
clone size: .
D gene: .
CDR3 protein: CSVEDSTGEAFF
CDR3 DNA: TGCAGCGTTGAAGACTCTACCGGGGAAGCTTTCTTT

V gene: TRBV7-9
J gene: TRBJ1-4
clone size: .
D gene: .
CDR3 protein: CASSPGREEKLFF
CDR3 DNA: TGTGCCAGCAGCCCAGGGAGAGAGGAAAAACTGTTTTTT

V gene: TRBV4-1
J gene: TRBJ2-6
clone size: few
D gene: .
CDR3 protein: CASSSGANVLTF
CDR3 DNA: TGTGCCAGCAGCTCTGGGGCCAACGTCCTGACTTTC

V gene: TRBV11-2
J gene: TRBJ2-3
clone size: .
D gene: TRBD1
CDR3 protein: CASSLWDRSTDTQYF
CDR3 DNA: TGTGCCAGCAGCTTATGGGACAGATCCACAGATACGCAGTATTTT

V gene: TRBV27
J gene: TRBJ1-5
clone size: .
D gene: .
CDR3 protein: CASSGGISNQPQHF
CDR3 DNA: TGTGCCAGCAGTGGCGGAATTAGCAATCAGCCCCAGCATTTT

V gene: TRBV24-1
J gene: TRBJ2-3
clone size: .
D gene: .
CDR3 protein: CATSDGHTQYF
CDR3 DNA: TGTGCCACCAGTGATGGACATACGCAGTATTTT

V gene: TRBV5-8
J gene: TRBJ2-6
clone size: once
D gene: TRBD2
CDR3 protein: CASSFVAGGFGANVLTF
CDR3 DNA: TGTGCCAGCAGCTTTGTAGCGGGGGGATTTGGGGCCAACGTCCTGACTTTC

V gene: TRBV12-3/TRBV12-4
J gene: TRBJ2-6
clone size: .
D gene: .
CDR3 protein: CASSLGSGANVLTF
CDR3 DNA: TGTGCCAGCAGTTTAGGGTCTGGGGCCAACGTCCTGACTTTC

V gene: TRBV20-1
J gene: TRBJ2-6
clone size: .
D gene: .
CDR3 protein: CSAAARANVLTF
CDR3 DNA: TGCAGTGCTGCCGCGAGGGCCAACGTCCTGACTTTC

V gene: TRBV20-1
J gene: TRBJ2-7
clone size: .
D gene: .
CDR3 protein: CSAGPEQGSYVWEQYF
CDR3 DNA: TGCAGTGCTGGCCCGGAGCAGGGGTCCTATGTGTGGGAGCAGTACTTC

V gene: TRBV28
J gene: TRBJ2-7
clone size: .
D gene: TRBD2
CDR3 protein: CASKRLEASGAGYEQYF
CDR3 DNA: TGTGCCAGCAAAAGGCTAGAGGCTAGCGGGGCCGGGTACGAGCAGTACTTC

V gene: TRBV19
J gene: TRBJ1-2
clone size: few
D gene: .
CDR3 protein: CASGSGYTF
CDR3 DNA: TGTGCCAGTGGGTCTGGCTACACCTTC

V gene: TRBV20-1
J gene: TRBJ1-2
clone size: .
D gene: .
CDR3 protein: CSASRGHGYTF
CDR3 DNA: TGCAGTGCTAGCAGGGGCCATGGCTACACCTTC

V gene: TRBV9
J gene: TRBJ2-4
clone size: .
D gene: TRBD2
CDR3 protein: CASSVGLAGDVAKNIQYF
CDR3 DNA: TGTGCCAGCAGCGTAGGCCTAGCGGGAGACGTAGCCAAAAACATTCAGTACTTC

V gene: TRBV5-6
J gene: TRBJ2-7
clone size: .
D gene: .
CDR3 protein: CASSPGTMTYEQYF
CDR3 DNA: TGTGCCAGCAGCCCCGGGACAATGACCTACGAGCAGTACTTC

V gene: TRBV5-6
J gene: TRBJ1-2
clone size: .
D gene: TRBD1
CDR3 protein: CASSFGTERDGYTF
CDR3 DNA: TGTGCCAGCAGCTTTGGGACAGAACGGGATGGCTACACCTTC

V gene: TRBV27
J gene: TRBJ2-7
clone size: .
D gene: TRBD2
CDR3 protein: CASSLGGEPSEQYF
CDR3 DNA: TGTGCCAGCAGTTTGGGAGGGGAACCTTCCGAGCAGTACTTC